Detailed here is one T cell receptor beta chain. V shed 6 bases and J 5 bases; nucleotides not matched to a gene: 6. The length of the CDR3 is 14 residues. CDR1 and CDR2 (germline): ENHRY, SYGVKD. This table comes from immunoSEQ multiplex PCR, and its TCRdb copy is limited to in-frame clones, with some not included. The table records approximately 78,000 clones, roughly 90% of them present only once. This entry comes from a study of T cells after somatic rescue of genetic block. The receptor was isolated from a man younger than 45. The rearrangement uses TRBV10-3 and TRBJ1-5; 8 bases align to TRBD1. Sequenced material: peripheral blood mononuclear cells (PBMCs). In nucleotides, the CDR3 is TGTGCCATCAGCGCAATACAGGGGGATCAGCCCCAGCATTTT. Its protein is CAISAIQGDQPQHF.